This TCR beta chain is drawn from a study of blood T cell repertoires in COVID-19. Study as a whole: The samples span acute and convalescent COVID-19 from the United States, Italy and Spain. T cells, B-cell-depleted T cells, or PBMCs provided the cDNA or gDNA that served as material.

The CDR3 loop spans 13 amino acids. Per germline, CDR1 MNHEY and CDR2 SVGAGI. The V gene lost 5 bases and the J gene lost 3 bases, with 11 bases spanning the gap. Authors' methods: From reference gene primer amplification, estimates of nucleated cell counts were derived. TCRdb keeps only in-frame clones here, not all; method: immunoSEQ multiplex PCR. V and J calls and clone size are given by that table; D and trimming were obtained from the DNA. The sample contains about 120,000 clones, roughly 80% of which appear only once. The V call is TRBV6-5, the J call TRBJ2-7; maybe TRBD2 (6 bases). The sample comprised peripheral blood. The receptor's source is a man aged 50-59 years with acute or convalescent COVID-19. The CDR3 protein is CASSPLGSYEQYF. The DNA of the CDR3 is TGTGCCAGCAGTCCCCTCGGGAGCTACGAGCAGTACTTC.